This TCR beta chain was sequenced for a study of shared clonotypes between healthy human individuals. Naivety among CD8 cells was defined by CD45RO negativity and positive CCR7 selection, thereby excluding terminally differentiated effector memory CD45RA+ cells. Healthy and HIV-negative, the adult donors had no recent acute infections or vaccinations. The repertoire was sequenced with immunoSEQ multiplex PCR; TCRdb's copy has only in-frame clones and lacks some. The sample includes approximately 2,000,000 clones, just over 90% of them seen just once. This CDR3 is built from 15 residues. Germline V gene lookup returns CDR1 SGDLS and CDR2 YYNGEE. V lost 0 bases to trimming and J lost 4 bases; unmatched junction nucleotides: 5.

This clonotype originated in a man between 18 and 29 years old in good health. Some clones in this sample may be carry-over from other donors' samples. The rearrangement joins TRBV9 to TRBJ2-7, with 9 bases that match TRBD2. The sample consisted of naive CD8+ T cells from PBMCs. CDR3 loop: CASSVASGIYYEQYF. CDR3 sequence (DNA): TGTGCCAGCAGCGTAGCTAGCGGGATTTATTACGAGCAGTACTTC.